This TCR beta chain came from a study of blood T cells in healthy people across ages. In regard to this clonotype: The antigen remains unidentified.

V lost 2 bases and J lost 3; bases outside the gene matches: 8. Germline CDR1 and CDR2: LGHDT and YNNKEL (reference sequence). The CDR3 has 17 amino acids. Study-level findings and limits: Researchers judged that diversity estimates from one million T cells fell short of true values. There were more naive CD4+ cells and higher diversity in long-lived donors than in aged donors.

Sample-barcoded 5' priming and a J-beta primer mix drove a second PCR of 7 to 11 cycles. TCRdb analysed the 5' RACE reads with MiXCR anew, one entry per CDR3 protein. The sample holds about 650,000 distinct CDR3 sequences, less than 40% seen once. The J gene is TRBJ2-1, the V gene TRBV3-1; 9 bases are shared with TRBD2. The sequenced sample was blood. The receptor's source is a woman older than 75 in good health. The CDR3 sequence: CASSQTQTSGDYNEQFF. The CDR3 DNA reads TGTGCCAGCAGCCAAACTCAGACTAGCGGAGACTACAATGAGCAGTTCTTC.